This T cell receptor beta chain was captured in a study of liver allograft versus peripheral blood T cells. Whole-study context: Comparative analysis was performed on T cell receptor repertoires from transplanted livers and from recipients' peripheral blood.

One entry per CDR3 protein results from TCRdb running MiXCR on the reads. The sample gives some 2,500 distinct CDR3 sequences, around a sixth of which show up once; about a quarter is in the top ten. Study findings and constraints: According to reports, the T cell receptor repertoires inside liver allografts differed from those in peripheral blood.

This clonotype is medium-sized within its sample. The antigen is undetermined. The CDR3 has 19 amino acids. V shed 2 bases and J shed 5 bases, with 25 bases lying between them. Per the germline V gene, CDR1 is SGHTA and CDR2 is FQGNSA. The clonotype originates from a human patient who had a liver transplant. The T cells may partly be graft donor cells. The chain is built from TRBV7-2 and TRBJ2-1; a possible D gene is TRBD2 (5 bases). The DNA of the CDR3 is TGTGCCAGCAGCTTAACGGAGGCAGCGGCGTTCTCTATGGACAATGAGCAGTTCTTC. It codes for CASSLTEAAAFSMDNEQFF.